This TCR beta chain is from a study of post-analysis software for immune sequencing data. About the study: Included courses were relapsing-remitting and secondary progressive multiple sclerosis; progressive-relapsing multiple sclerosis was also included. Findings and caveats of the study: Among roughly five TRBV segments more frequent in patients than controls were TRBV5-6, TRBV5-1 and TRBV20-1. By F measure, samples from a shared preparation batch strongly co-clustered. Significantly lower normalized Chao1 diversity was seen in multiple sclerosis patients than in controls.

Prepared libraries of TCR beta cDNA carried unique molecular identifiers. Out of 1 to 10 million T cells, some 480,000 cDNA molecules were generated. TCRdb passed the PCR reads through MiXCR, listing each CDR3 protein once. The sample includes around 250,000 distinct CDR3 sequences, roughly a third of them seen just once. The CDR3 totals 12 residues. Germline values: CDR1 MNHEY, CDR2 SVGAGI. Trimming cost V 4 bases and J 6 bases, with 9 bases left between them. This clonotype was recorded at least ten times. Its cognate antigen is unknown. The origin of this receptor is a girl aged 5 to 17 with multiple sclerosis. What was sequenced was blood. The chain is built from TRBV6-5 and TRBJ2-5, with D unclear. DNA of the CDR3: TGTGCCAGCAGTTCCCGGCAAAAGACCCAGTACTTC. Residues: CASSSRQKTQYF.